Below, 30 T cell receptor beta chains from the same sample are listed, as sequenced in a study of Tregs in tolerant kidney transplant recipients. This table comes from immunoSEQ multiplex PCR, and its TCRdb copy is limited to in-frame clones, with some not included. Of 50,000 to 80,000 clones listed, roughly 98% are singletons. The sample was Tregs from blood, taken before the transplant. These receptors all come from a human donor who received a combined kidney and bone marrow transplant.

The V call is TRBV7-7, the J call TRBJ2-2; D is perhaps TRBD2 (6 bases). The V end was cut by 1 base, the J end by 7 bases, with 13 bases between. CDR3 size: 15 residues. CDR1 SSHAT and CDR2 FNYEAQ come from the germline V gene (reference sequence). CDR3 residues: CASSLVGGSYGELFF. The DNA of the CDR3 is TGTGCCAGCAGCTTAGTGGGGGGATCCTACGGGGAGCTGTTTTTT.

The V call is TRBV4-3, the J call TRBJ1-2; D is possibly TRBD1 (5 bases). The V end lost 1 base, the J end lost 8 bases, and 14 bases lay between the germline ends. The germline V gene has CDR1 LGHNA and CDR2 YSLEER. The CDR3 is 14 residues long. The CDR3 nucleotides are TGCGCCAGCAGCCAAGGATACGGGGGAGCCGGCTACACCTTC. It is translated as CASSQGYGGAGYTF.

The chain employs TRBV12-5 and TRBJ2-3; D remains unclear. Between the trimmed V and J ends, which lost 6 bases and 0 bases, there was a span of 4 bases. The CDR3 loop spans 12 amino acids. Germline values: CDR1 LGHNT, CDR2 FRNRAP. This chain's CDR3 is CASGSSTDTQYF. For the CDR3, the DNA is TGTGCTAGTGGGTCTAGCACAGATACGCAGTATTTT.

The rearrangement uses TRBV28 and TRBJ2-1; 12 bases fit TRBD2. With V trimmed by 6 bases and J by 5 bases, 5 bases remained unmatched. The CDR3 runs to 15 residues. CDR1 is MDHEN and CDR2 is SYDVKM in the germline V gene. CDR3 in amino acids: CASSRLAGAHNEQFF. As DNA, the CDR3 is TGTGCCAGCAGCCGACTAGCGGGGGCCCACAATGAGCAGTTCTTC.

J is TRBJ2-1 and V is TRBV5-1; 8 nucleotides match TRBD1. Losses at the gene ends were 6 bases for V and 5 bases for J; bases not matched to a gene: 7. Germline V gene sequence: CDR1 SGHRS, CDR2 YFSETQ. The CDR3 runs 14 residues. CDR3 sequence reads: CASTPGQVNNEQFF. The DNA of the CDR3 is TGCGCCAGCACACCGGGACAGGTCAACAATGAGCAGTTCTTC. The whole variable domain, filled in from reference TRBV5-1 and TRBJ2-1, reads KAGVTQTPRYLIKTRGQQVTLSCSPISGHRSVSWYQQTPGQGLQFLFEYFSETQRNKGNFPGRFSGRQFSNSRSEMNVSTLELGDSALYLCASTPGQVNNEQFFGPGTRLTVL.

This chain uses TRBV5-1 with TRBJ2-2; 9 nucleotides match TRBD2. The junction had 8 bases not matched to a gene; V was cut back by 1 base and J by 7 bases. Germline CDR1 reads SGHRS; CDR2 reads YFSETQ. The CDR3 totals 16 residues. CDR3 region: CASSLTAGGPSGELFF. CDR3 coding DNA: TGCGCCAGCAGCTTGACCGCGGGAGGGCCCAGCGGGGAGCTGTTTTTT.

The CDR3 coding sequence is TGTGCCAGCAGTTTTCGAGCAGGGGGCCCCGATGAGCAGTTCTTC. Encoded protein: CASSFRAGGPDEQFF. The rearrangement links TRBV28 to TRBJ2-1; 8 bases are shared with TRBD1. Germline assignment: CDR1 MDHEN and CDR2 SYDVKM. This CDR3 is built from 15 residues. After removal of 3 bases from V and 8 bases from J, the junction contained 9 bases not matched to a gene.

The sample holds one count of this clone. The chain employs TRBV6-1 and TRBJ2-1; TRBD2 is a possible D gene (5 bases). CDR3 length: 13 residues. Deletions cut 4 bases from V and 5 bases from J, with 9 bases between. Per the germline V gene, CDR1 is MNHNS and CDR2 is SASEGT. The CDR3 region has the DNA TGTGCCAGCAGTGCCCGGGGAGACAATGAGCAGTTCTTC. As protein: CASSARGDNEQFF.

The chain couples TRBV7-8 to TRBJ1-1; D not certain. This CDR3 has 13 amino acids. Trimming stripped 6 bases from V and 0 bases from J, with 8 bases between. Germline V gives CDR1 SGHVS, CDR2 FQNEAQ. The CDR3 coding sequence is TGTGCCAGCAGTTTACATGTGAACACTGAAGCTTTCTTT. This encodes CASSLHVNTEAFF. Variable domain in full (rest from reference TRBV7-8 and TRBJ1-1): GAGVSQSPRYKVAKRGQDVALRCDPISGHVSLFWYQQALGQGPEFLTYFQNEAQLDKSGLPSDRFFAERPEGSVSTLKIQRTQQEDSAVYLCASSLHVNTEAFFGQGTRLTVV.

The chain is built from TRBV9 and TRBJ1-4, with D hard to call. Germline values: CDR1 SGDLS, CDR2 YYNGEE. Trimming shortened V by 0 bases and J by 4 bases, and 7 bases separated the two germline ends. This CDR3 spans 14 amino acids. The CDR3 DNA is TGTGCCAGCAGCGTAGAGGCGGTTAATGAAAAACTGTTTTTT. Translated, it gives CASSVEAVNEKLFF.

The rearrangement uses TRBV16 and TRBJ2-4, with 7 bases lining up with TRBD2. The ends lost 0 bases at V and 4 bases at J; junction bases unmatched: 9. This CDR3 is built from 17 residues. The V gene's germline CDR1 is KGHSY and CDR2 FQNENV. The CDR3 nucleotides read TGTGCCAGCAGCCAATCCGGGGGGAGCGCCACGAAAAACATTCAGTACTTC. As protein: CASSQSGGSATKNIQYF.

Only one count was recorded for this clone. The chain has TRBV7-8 and TRBJ2-6, with a possible D match to TRBD1 (6 bases). CDR3 length equals 17 residues. Germline V gives CDR1 SGHVS, CDR2 FQNEAQ. The ends were cut back, 5 bases at V and 0 bases at J, with 14 bases in the middle. CDR3 amino acids: CASSARPGASGANVLTF. In nucleotides, the CDR3 is TGTGCCAGCAGCGCCCGACCAGGGGCCTCTGGGGCCAACGTCCTGACTTTC. Combining the CDR3 with reference TRBV7-8 and TRBJ2-6 gives the whole variable domain GAGVSQSPRYKVAKRGQDVALRCDPISGHVSLFWYQQALGQGPEFLTYFQNEAQLDKSGLPSDRFFAERPEGSVSTLKIQRTQQEDSAVYLCASSARPGASGANVLTFGAGSRLTVL.

The genes are TRBV14 and TRBJ2-6, with TRBD1 matching over 8 bases. CDR1 SGHDN and CDR2 FVKESK come from the germline V gene. Trimming cost V 6 bases and J 0 bases; bases outside gene matches: 7. This CDR3 has 17 residues. CDR3 DNA sequence: TGTGCCAGCAGTTTTTACAGGGGGAGCTCTGGGGCCAACGTCCTGACTTTC. Amino acids: CASSFYRGSSGANVLTF. Full variable domain (missing parts from reference TRBV14 and TRBJ2-6): EAGVTQFPSHSVIEKGQTVTLRCDPISGHDNLYWYRRVMGKEIKFLLHFVKESKQDESGMPNNRFLAERTGGTYSTLKVQPAELEDSGVYFCASSFYRGSSGANVLTFGAGSRLTVL.

The genes are TRBV10-3 and TRBJ2-5; D gene unclear. The ends were cut back, 5 bases at V and 4 bases at J, with 11 bases in the middle. The germline V gene encodes CDR1 ENHRY and CDR2 SYGVKD. This CDR3 has 13 amino acids. The CDR3 nucleotides are TGTGCCATCAGTTTCGCAGGCTCAGAGACCCAGTACTTC. Protein sequence: CAISFAGSETQYF.

V and J are TRBV18 and TRBJ2-2; 7 nucleotides match TRBD1. Germline CDR1 reads KGHSH; CDR2 reads LQKENI. The CDR3 sequence is 15 residues long. J lost 0 bases, V lost 4 bases, and 2 bases had no gene match. CDR3 nucleotide sequence: TGTGCCAGCTCACTCCAGGGGGCGAACACCGGGGAGCTGTTTTTT. Residues: CASSLQGANTGELFF.

The rearrangement joins TRBV30 to TRBJ2-7, with TRBD2 identical over 10 bases. The V gene end was trimmed by 5 bases and the J gene end by 3 bases; junction bases not matched to a gene: 13. Germline V gene sequence: CDR1 GTSNPN, CDR2 SVGIG (reference sequence). The CDR3 sequence is 16 residues long. CDR3 DNA sequence: TGTGCCTGGTTCTCTAGGACTAGCGGCCTGAACTACGAGCAGTACTTC. Encoded protein: CAWFSRTSGLNYEQYF.

J is TRBJ1-1 and V is TRBV4-3; TRBD1 matches 10 bases. Losses at the gene ends were 4 bases for V and 0 bases for J; bases not matched to a gene: 8. The CDR3 sequence is 17 residues long. Germline assignment: CDR1 LGHNA and CDR2 YSLEER. DNA of the CDR3: TGCGCCAGCAGCCCCGGACAGGGGGGTAAAATGAACACTGAAGCTTTCTTT. Residues: CASSPGQGGKMNTEAFF.

This clone has just one count. CDR3 region: CASSPLQGAVSPGELFF. As DNA, the CDR3 is TGTGCCAGCTCACCACTTCAGGGGGCGGTCTCCCCCGGGGAGCTGTTTTTT. The chain is built from TRBV18 and TRBJ2-2; 8 nucleotides agree with TRBD1. Germline CDR1 KGHSH, CDR2 LQKENI. Trimming cost V 1 base and J 6 bases; bases outside gene matches: 10. The CDR3 totals 17 residues. Together with reference TRBV18 and TRBJ2-2, the CDR3 gives the full variable domain: NAGVMQNPRHLVRRRGQEARLRCSPMKGHSHVYWYRQLPEEGLKFMVYLQKENIIDESGMPKERFSAEFPKEGPSILRIQQVVRGDSAAYFCASSPLQGAVSPGELFFGEGSRLTVL.

The gene calls are TRBV7-3 and TRBJ2-3; 12 nucleotides match TRBD2. This CDR3 has 17 residues. Trimming took 2 bases from V and 4 from J; bases not matched to a gene: 7. The germline V gene encodes CDR1 SGHTA and CDR2 FQGTGA. The CDR3 DNA reads TGTGCCAGCAGCTTAGGCCCTCTAGCGGGGGGGGCAGATACGCAGTATTTT. It is translated as CASSLGPLAGGADTQYF.

The chain uses TRBV5-1 and TRBJ2-7; 11 nucleotides match TRBD2. Trimming removed 3 bases from V and 4 bases from J; junction bases left unmatched: 12. CDR1 is SGHRS and CDR2 is YFSETQ in the germline V gene. The CDR3 is 17 residues long. DNA for the CDR3: TGCGCCAGCAGCTATTATTATAGCGGGGGGGCAATATACGAGCAGTACTTC. Protein: CASSYYYSGGAIYEQYF.

The chain carries TRBV6-5 and TRBJ2-7; TRBD1 matches at 7 bases. Looked up from germline, CDR1 is MNHEY and CDR2 is SVGAGI. This CDR3 is 15 amino acids long. The junction had 10 bases not matched to a gene; V was cut back by 5 bases and J by 3 bases. The CDR3 loop reads CASSPGWGQLYEQYF. The DNA for the CDR3 is TGTGCCAGCAGTCCCGGTTGGGGACAGCTCTACGAGCAGTACTTC.

V usage is TRBV5-6 and J usage is TRBJ1-1; 12 positions agree with TRBD1. Germline V CDR1 and CDR2: SGHDT, YYEEEE. The CDR3 loop spans 14 amino acids. V was pared by 5 bases and J by 4 bases, with 3 bases of the junction left unmatched. The CDR3 nucleotides are TGTGCCAGCAGGCGGGACAGGGGGCCCACTGAAGCTTTCTTT. This gives the protein CASRRDRGPTEAFF. Combining the CDR3 with reference TRBV5-6 and TRBJ1-1 gives the whole variable domain DAGVTQSPTHLIKTRGQQVTLRCSPKSGHDTVSWYQQALGQGPQFIFQYYEEEERQRGNFPDRFSGHQFPNYSSELNVNALLLGDSALYLCASRRDRGPTEAFFGQGTRLTVV.

The V and J genes are TRBV19 and TRBJ2-1; 7 bases line up with TRBD2. The CDR3 runs 16 residues. Trimming removed 3 bases from V and 3 bases from J; junction bases left unmatched: 8. Germline CDR1 is LNHDA and CDR2 is SQIVND (reference sequence). CDR3 nucleotides: TGTGCCAGTAGTATTGGGGGTCCTAGCGGCTACAATGAGCAGTTCTTC. Its protein product is CASSIGGPSGYNEQFF.

This chain joins TRBV7-7 and TRBJ2-5; 9 nucleotides agree with TRBD1. J lost 4 bases, V lost 5 bases, and 11 bases had no gene match. This CDR3 comprises 16 residues. Looked up from germline, CDR1 is SSHAT and CDR2 is FNYEAQ (reference sequence). This CDR3 is CASSPRTGEESETQYF. For the CDR3, the DNA is TGTGCCAGCAGCCCGCGGACAGGGGAGGAATCAGAGACCCAGTACTTC.

The rearrangement uses TRBV7-2 and TRBJ2-4; the D is unclear. The germline V gene has CDR1 SGHTA and CDR2 FQGNSA. The CDR3 runs 15 residues. The V gene lost 3 bases and the J gene lost 0 bases, with 9 bases spanning the gap. CDR3 protein: CASSFFELAKNIQYF. CDR3 nucleotides: TGTGCCAGCAGCTTCTTCGAACTAGCCAAAAACATTCAGTACTTC.

This rearrangement joins TRBV2 to TRBJ2-1; D may be TRBD1 (6 bases). The CDR3 is 12 amino acids. CDR1 is SNHLY and CDR2 is FYNNEI in the germline V gene. V lost 11 bases, J lost 7 bases, and 15 bases lay in between. CDR3 protein: CAGTGTRNEQFF. For the CDR3, the DNA is TGTGCCGGGACCGGGACACGGAATGAGCAGTTCTTC.

The rearrangement joins TRBV5-4 to TRBJ2-5, with D unclear. In germline, CDR1 is SGHNT, CDR2 YYREEE (reference sequence). CDR3 length equals 14 residues. The CDR3 DNA sequence: TGTGCTTGCGCAGGCAGTAAAATGCAAGAGACCCAGTACTTC. Its translation: CACAGSKMQETQYF.

V and J are TRBV18 and TRBJ1-5; no clear D gene. Germline V gene lookup returns CDR1 KGHSH and CDR2 LQKENI. Between the trimmed V and J ends, which lost 2 bases and 5 bases, there was a span of 10 bases. The CDR3 consists of 14 residues. The CDR3 DNA reads as TGTGCCAGCTCACCAGAGGCAAGTCATCAGCCCCAGCATTTT. Encoded protein: CASSPEASHQPQHF.

The V and J genes are TRBV11-3 and TRBJ2-1, with a tentative D call TRBD2 (7 bases). This CDR3 is built from 15 residues. The V gene lost 6 bases and the J gene lost 3 bases, with 15 bases spanning the gap. The germline V gene has CDR1 SGHNT and CDR2 YENEEA. In nucleotides, the CDR3 is TGTGCCAGCAGTCTTGCGGGGGCACTCTACAATGAGCAGTTCTTC. Its protein product is CASSLAGALYNEQFF.

The chain is built from TRBV18 and TRBJ2-3; 7 nucleotides align to TRBD2. Per germline, CDR1 KGHSH and CDR2 LQKENI. The CDR3 spans 14 residues. V was clipped by 3 bases and J by 4 bases; unmatched bases: 4. CDR3 protein: CASSPVAGADTQYF. CDR3 DNA sequence: TGTGCCAGCTCACCGGTCGCGGGGGCAGATACGCAGTATTTT.